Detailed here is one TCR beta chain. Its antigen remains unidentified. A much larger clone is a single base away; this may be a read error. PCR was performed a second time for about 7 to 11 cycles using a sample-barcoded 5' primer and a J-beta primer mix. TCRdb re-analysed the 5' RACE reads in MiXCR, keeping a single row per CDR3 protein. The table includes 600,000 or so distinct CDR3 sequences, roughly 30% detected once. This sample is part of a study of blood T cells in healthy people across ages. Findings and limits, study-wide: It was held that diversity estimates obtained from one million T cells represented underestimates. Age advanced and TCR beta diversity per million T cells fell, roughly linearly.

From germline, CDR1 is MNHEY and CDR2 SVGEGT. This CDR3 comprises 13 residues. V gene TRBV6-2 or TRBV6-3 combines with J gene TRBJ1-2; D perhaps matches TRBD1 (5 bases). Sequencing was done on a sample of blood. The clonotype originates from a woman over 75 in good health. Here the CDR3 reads CAGRGTAFYGYTF. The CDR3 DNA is TGTGCCGGCAGAGGGACGGCCTTCTATGGCTACACCTTC.